The sequence of this T cell receptor beta chain was determined in a study of cytomegalovirus exposure and HLA in healthy donors. A note on this clone: Its antigen remains unidentified.

The PCR ran on 60 Vbeta and 13 Jbeta primers. Some clones are missing from TCRdb's copy, which holds only in-frame ones; the method was immunoSEQ multiplex PCR. The sample records 150,000 to 200,000 clones, approximately 80% being singletons. Germline V gene data show CDR1 as ENHRY and CDR2 as SYGVKD. The CDR3 length is 15 residues. With 5 bases clipped from V and 3 bases from J, the junction kept 2 bases outside the gene matches. Study conclusions and caveats: The study dropped some indistinguishable V segments, TRBV6-2 and TRBV6-3 among them. Clonal expansion, a later analysis showed, was greater in HLA-associated TCR beta chains than in equally common others. Later analysis identified a missense DCLRE1C variant that was linked to TCR beta V- and J-gene trimming.

Source material: PBMCs. This receptor was taken from a woman aged 30 to 39 in good health and CMV-seronegative. The chain recombines TRBV10-3 with TRBJ2-2; 11 bases map to TRBD2. CDR3 sequence (DNA): TGTGCCATCAGTCGGGGACTAGCGGACACCGGGGAGCTGTTTTTT. It codes for CAISRGLADTGELFF.